This entry is about one T cell receptor beta chain. Its antigen has not been determined. No base qualities exist here, and no much larger clone lies one base off it. The data stem from a study of control samples from healthy donors and cancer patients (dated by TCRdb to 2018 to 2020). Receptors were amplified or captured by the immunoSEQ multiplex PCR assay. In its TCRdb copy, this immuneACCESS table keeps in-frame sequences only and misses some clones. Where compared with another copy, unresolved V genes explain less than half of these, and the others have no known cause. The sample table contains 130,000 or so clones; only one count was recorded for roughly 88% of them. Clones ranked in the top ten supply 3.2% of the sample. The V and J ends are trimmed by 0 bases and 2 bases, leaving 7 bases between them. From its cysteine to its phenylalanine, the CDR3 spans 14 amino acids. Only the CDR3 part of the read is kept: 42 bases, read in frame from the first base. Looking up the germline V gene yields CDR1 SGHRS and CDR2 YFSETQ.

Sequenced input: blood. The chain joins TRBV5-1 to TRBJ2-3; 5 matching bases give a weak D call of TRBD2. This sequence originates from a man aged 50 to 60 in good health. In nucleotide form, the sequence is TGCGCCAGCAGCTTGGGAGGGCTCACAGATACGCAGTATTTT. Translated, it gives CASSLGGLTDTQYF.